This T cell receptor beta chain was sequenced during a study of cytomegalovirus exposure and HLA in healthy donors. The study, taken as a whole, reports: Altogether, 150 to 200 TCR beta chains were recorded as cytomegalovirus-associated.

This clone has a handful of counts. Its antigen is currently unknown. A multiplex PCR was run with 60 Vbeta primers and 13 Jbeta primers. Profiled with immunoSEQ multiplex PCR; TCRdb holds only in-frame clones, not every one. The sample lists under 300,000 clones, about 66% occurring once. J gave up 4 bases and V 7 bases, and 11 bases lay outside the gene matches. Looked up from germline, CDR1 is MNHEY and CDR2 is SMNVEV (reference sequence). The CDR3 covers 15 residues. V and J are TRBV27 and TRBJ2-7, with 9 bases that match TRBD2. The sequencing input was PBMCs. This TCR derives from a female donor in good health and CMV-seronegative. The CDR3 DNA follows: TGTGCCAGCACTTCAGTGGCTAGCGGGATATACGAGCAGTACTTC. It codes for CASTSVASGIYEQYF.